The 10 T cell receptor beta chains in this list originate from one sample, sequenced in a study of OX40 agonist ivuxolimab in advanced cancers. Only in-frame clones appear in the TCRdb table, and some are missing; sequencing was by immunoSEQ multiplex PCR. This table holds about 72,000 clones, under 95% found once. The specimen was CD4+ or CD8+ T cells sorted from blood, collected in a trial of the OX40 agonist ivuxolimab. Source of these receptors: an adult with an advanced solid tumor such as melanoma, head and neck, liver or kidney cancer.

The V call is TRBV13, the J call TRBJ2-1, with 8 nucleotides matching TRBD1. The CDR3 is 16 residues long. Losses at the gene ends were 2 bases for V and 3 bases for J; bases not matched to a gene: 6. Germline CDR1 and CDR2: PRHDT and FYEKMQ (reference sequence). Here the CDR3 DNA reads TGTGCCAGCAGCTTACGGACAGGGAGAATCTACAATGAGCAGTTCTTC. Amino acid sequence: CASSLRTGRIYNEQFF.

CDR3: CASTWGNTGELFF. The DNA for the CDR3 is TGTGCCAGTACGTGGGGGAACACCGGGGAGCTGTTTTTT. This sequence joins TRBV19 and TRBJ2-2; the D is unclear. V was clipped by 7 bases and J by 1 base, with 7 bases between them. The CDR3 length is 13 residues. Germline V gives CDR1 LNHDA, CDR2 SQIVND (reference sequence).

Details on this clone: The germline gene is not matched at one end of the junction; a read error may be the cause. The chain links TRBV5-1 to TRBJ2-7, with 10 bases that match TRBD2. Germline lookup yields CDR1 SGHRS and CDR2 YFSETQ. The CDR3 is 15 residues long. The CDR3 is CASSLSSGSSHEQYF. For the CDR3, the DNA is TGCGCCAGCAGCTTATCTAGCGGGAGCTCCCACGAGCAGTACTTC.

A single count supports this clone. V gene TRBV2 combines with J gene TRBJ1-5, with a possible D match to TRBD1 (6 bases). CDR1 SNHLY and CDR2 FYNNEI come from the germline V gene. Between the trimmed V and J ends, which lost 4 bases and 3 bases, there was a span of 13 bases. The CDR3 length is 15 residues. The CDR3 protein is CASSAPGQLNQPQHF. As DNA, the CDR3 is TGTGCCAGCAGTGCCCCCGGACAGCTCAATCAGCCCCAGCATTTT.

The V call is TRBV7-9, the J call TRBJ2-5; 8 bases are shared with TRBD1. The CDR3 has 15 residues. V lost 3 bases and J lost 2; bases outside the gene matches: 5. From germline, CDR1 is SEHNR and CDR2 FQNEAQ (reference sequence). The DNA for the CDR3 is TGTGCCAGCAGCTTCCGACAGGGGAAACAAGAGACCCAGTACTTC. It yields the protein CASSFRQGKQETQYF. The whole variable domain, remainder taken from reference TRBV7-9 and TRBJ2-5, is DTGVSQNPRHKITKRGQNVTFRCDPISEHNRLYWYRQTLGQGPEFLTYFQNEAQLEKSRLLSDRFSAERPKGSFSTLEIQRTEQGDSAMYLCASSFRQGKQETQYFGPGTRLLVL.

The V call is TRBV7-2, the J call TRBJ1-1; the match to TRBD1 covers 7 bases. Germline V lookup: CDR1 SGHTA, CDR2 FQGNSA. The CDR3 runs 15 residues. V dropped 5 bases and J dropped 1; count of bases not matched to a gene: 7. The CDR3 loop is CASSRDSLTNTEAFF. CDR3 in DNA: TGTGCCAGCAGCCGGGACAGCTTAACGAACACTGAAGCTTTCTTT.

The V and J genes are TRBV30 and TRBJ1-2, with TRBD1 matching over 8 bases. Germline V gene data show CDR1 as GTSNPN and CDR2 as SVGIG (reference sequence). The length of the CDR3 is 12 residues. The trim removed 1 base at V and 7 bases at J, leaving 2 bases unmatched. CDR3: CAWSAGGGGYTF. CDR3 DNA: TGTGCCTGGAGTGCAGGGGGCGGTGGCTACACCTTC.

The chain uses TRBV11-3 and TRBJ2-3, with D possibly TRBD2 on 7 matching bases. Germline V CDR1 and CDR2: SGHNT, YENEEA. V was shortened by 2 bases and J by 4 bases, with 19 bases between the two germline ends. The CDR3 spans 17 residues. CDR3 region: CASSLYFGAGASDTQYF. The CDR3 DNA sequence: TGTGCCAGCAGCTTATATTTCGGGGCGGGGGCCTCAGATACGCAGTATTTT.

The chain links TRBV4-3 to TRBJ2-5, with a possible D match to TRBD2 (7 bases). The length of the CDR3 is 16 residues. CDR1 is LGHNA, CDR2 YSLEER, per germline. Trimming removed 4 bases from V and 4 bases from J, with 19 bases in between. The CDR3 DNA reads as TGCGCCAGCAGCCTGGGCGGGGGCCGGGGCGGAGAGACCCAGTACTTC. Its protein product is CASSLGGGRGGETQYF.

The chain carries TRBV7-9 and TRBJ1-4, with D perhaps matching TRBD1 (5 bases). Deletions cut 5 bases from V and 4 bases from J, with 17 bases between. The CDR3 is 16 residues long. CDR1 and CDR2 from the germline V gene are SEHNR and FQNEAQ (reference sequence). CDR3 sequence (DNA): TGTGCCAGCAGCCTAAGACAGCCCGCAATTAATGAAAAACTGTTTTTT. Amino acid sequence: CASSLRQPAINEKLFF.